This T cell receptor (beta chain) was found in a study of naive and memory T cell subsets. Study-wide results and limits: This RNA-based method may be sensitive to activation-related transcript changes.

Comment on this clonotype: Its antigen is currently unknown.

Amplification of ligated cDNA took four PCR rounds with SP2 and nested alpha and beta constant primers. TCRdb itself ran the 5' RACE reads through MiXCR, one entry per CDR3 protein. The sample lists approximately 30,000 distinct CDR3 sequences; 15% to 20% were seen once. TCR cDNA received a 3' ligated oligonucleotide that carried a UMI. This CDR3 has 14 residues. Germline lookup yields CDR1 MNHNS and CDR2 SASEGT. Between the trimmed V and J ends, which lost 2 bases and 1 base, there was a span of 7 bases. V usage is TRBV6-1 and J usage is TRBJ2-3; D remains ambiguous. This TCR was sampled from a female donor in good health. In DNA form, the CDR3 reads TGTGCCAGCAGTGAATTAAGGGGCACAGATACGCAGTATTTT. It yields the protein CASSELRGTDTQYF.